The rows below give T cell receptor beta chains drawn from one sample of a study of metastatic and nonmetastatic thyroid tumors. TCRdb reassembled clones from the PCR reads with MiXCR. The data contain 65,000 to 70,000 clones, around 14% of them seen just once; the ten biggest clones take up over 6%. Sample: blood. Receptors were obtained from a male donor with papillary thyroid cancer or a benign thyroid nodule (not recorded which). Some clones in this sample may be carry-over from other donors' samples. The CDR3 runs from the conserved cysteine through the conserved F or W.

V,J,CDR3
TRBV7-9,TRBJ2-5,CASSSERETQYF
TRBV20-1,TRBJ2-1,CSARDHGRNNEQFF
TRBV5-1,TRBJ2-3,CASSLGTSKVDTQYF
TRBV4-1,TRBJ1-2,CASRRIGGQGAGGYTF
TRBV12-3/TRBV12-4,TRBJ1-2,CASSWGAGGYTF
TRBV12-3/TRBV12-4,TRBJ2-7,CANLTREGRSYEQYF
TRBV25-1,TRBJ2-5,CASSDALAGSVVETQYF
TRBV9,TRBJ2-3,CASSARTGSDTQYF
TRBV19,TRBJ2-7,CASSNPGLEYEQYF
TRBV5-1,TRBJ2-3,CASSPGSVTDTQYF
TRBV5-1,TRBJ2-7,CASSLGDSYYEQYF
TRBV12-3/TRBV12-4,TRBJ2-5,CASSLAGGETQYF
TRBV6-1,TRBJ2-6,CASSEGVRPGANVLTF
TRBV7-8,TRBJ1-4,CASKNRALNEKLFF
TRBV20-1,TRBJ2-7,CSAYSPGQTYEQYF
TRBV7-7,TRBJ2-3,CASSLLAGATDTQYF
TRBV18,TRBJ2-1,CASSPPSRKDYNEQFF
TRBV20-1,TRBJ2-7,CSARDVAGNYEQYF
TRBV11-2,TRBJ2-3,CASSLDQAIGTDKQYF
TRBV25-1,TRBJ2-6,CASSEFAGTGANVLTF
TRBV6-1,TRBJ2-3,CASSEGPGGTDTQYF
TRBV12-3/TRBV12-4,TRBJ2-5,CASSFGLQETQYF
TRBV12-3/TRBV12-4,TRBJ2-5,CASSSGLHVQETQYF
TRBV18,TRBJ2-2,CASSPNGGQGYTGELFF
TRBV18,TRBJ1-3,CASSPGQGRSGNTIYF
TRBV12-3/TRBV12-4,TRBJ2-4,CASSPQLAKNIQYF
TRBV20-1,TRBJ2-1,CSATAEDIGRVGEQFF
TRBV6-1,TRBJ1-4,CASRTGDEKLFF
TRBV6-1,TRBJ1-4,CATSHRTNEKLFF
TRBV19,TRBJ2-2,CASRGLAANTGELFF
TRBV6-1,TRBJ2-7,CASSQGERYEQYF
TRBV7-2,TRBJ2-3,CASSFFTDTQYF
TRBV20-1,TRBJ2-3,CSAQLSGRVENTQYF
TRBV27,TRBJ2-7,CASSTGTGAYEQYF
TRBV6-1,TRBJ1-6,CASSSWLQGGRDSPLHF
TRBV10-1,TRBJ2-1,CASSASVHEQFF
TRBV7-2,TRBJ2-7,CASTWNYEQYF
TRBV7-3,TRBJ1-1,CASSLDGGALAEAFF
TRBV6-1,TRBJ1-6,CASSEFGTWGNNSPLHF
TRBV5-1,TRBJ1-2,CASRAPGQGDYGYTF
TRBV11-3,TRBJ1-2,CASSLEWVGDYGYTF
TRBV9,TRBJ2-1,CASSTLAAQLNNEQFF
TRBV27,TRBJ1-5,CASGHGADQPQHF
TRBV18,TRBJ1-1,CASSTLRDTEAFF
TRBV7-2,TRBJ2-2,CASIHGAGELFF
TRBV2,TRBJ1-6,CASSEGASYNSPLHF
TRBV28,TRBJ2-3,CASSSRIAGGVYTQYF
TRBV14,TRBJ2-3,CASSQEDGTDTQYF
TRBV7-9,TRBJ1-5,CASSLNGIGYQPQHF
TRBV30,TRBJ2-4,CAWSVSQGRNIQYF
TRBV18,TRBJ2-6,CATLEDRGYSGANVLTF
TRBV30,TRBJ1-5,CAWSGTVGGQPQHF
TRBV5-1,TRBJ1-1,CASSLAENTEAFF
TRBV29-1,TRBJ2-3,CSVVRGKDTQYF
TRBV9,TRBJ2-3,CASSVEGQGADTQYF
TRBV18,TRBJ1-1,CASSRTNTEAFF
TRBV6-6,TRBJ2-3,CASSYGKGTLQRDTQYF
TRBV5-1,TRBJ2-1,CASCLGTIGRGYNGQFF
TRBV12-3/TRBV12-4,TRBJ1-2,CASSLGQNYGYTF